A single sample gave rise to the 15 T cell receptor beta chains below, sequenced in a study of Graves' ophthalmopathy and Graves' hyperthyroidism (dated by TCRdb to the late 2010s). This sample was sequenced with an Illumina HiSeq 2000. For repertoire sequencing, TCR beta CDR3 regions were amplified from RNA transcripts. The first round of RT-PCR was done with HTBI primers and the Qiagen OneStep RT-PCR kit, and was followed by a second round of multiplex PCR, then size selection and purification. Using fastp at Q25 and MiXCR, TCRdb reprocessed the public reads and kept productive beta chains. CDR3 protein duplicates are merged, each entry listing the most common genes and DNA. For this sample the table gives more than 300,000 distinct CDR3 sequences, of which about 18% were detected only once. Roughly 2.3% of the sample is taken by the ten largest. Sequenced material: peripheral blood. Receptor source: an adult woman with stable Graves' hyperthyroidism.

The chain links TRBV27 to TRBJ2-5; no clear D gene. CDR3 length: 12 residues. Looked up from germline, CDR1 is MNHEY and CDR2 is SMNVEV (reference sequence). CDR3 in amino acids: CGISSIVQTQYF. In DNA, the CDR3 is TGTGGCATCAGTTCAATCGTACAGACCCAGTACTTC.

The rearrangement links TRBV7-8 to TRBJ2-7; D not resolved. The V and J ends lost 2 bases and 3 bases respectively, with 8 bases between them. CDR3 length: 13 residues. Germline CDR1 SGHVS, CDR2 FQNEAQ. CDR3 DNA: TGTGCCAGCAGCTTAACAAACAGCTACGAGCAGTACTTC. Translated: CASSLTNSYEQYF.

This clonotype was counted at least ten times. The rearrangement links TRBV28 to TRBJ1-5; possibly TRBD1 for D (5 bases). Per the germline V gene, CDR1 is MDHEN and CDR2 is SYDVKM. With 3 bases removed from V and 7 bases from J, the gap between germline ends came to 10 bases. This CDR3 is 13 amino acids long. The CDR3 is CASSFSGGQPQHF. The CDR3 nucleotides are TGTGCCAGCAGTTTTTCGGGGGGGCAGCCCCAGCATTTT. The whole variable domain, remainder taken from reference TRBV28 and TRBJ1-5, is DVKVTQSSRYLVKRTGEKVFLECVQDMDHENMFWYRQDPGLGLRLIYFSYDVKMKEKGDIPEGYSVSREKKERFSLILESASTNQTSMYLCASSFSGGQPQHFGDGTRLSIL.

This clonotype has a count of ten or more. The chain recombines TRBV5-1 with TRBJ2-7; the D gene is possibly TRBD2 (7 bases). Trimming shortened V by 1 base and J by 6 bases, and 14 bases separated the two germline ends. The CDR3 contains 14 residues. Germline V gives CDR1 SGHRS, CDR2 YFSETQ. The CDR3 is CASSLKGGGLEQYF. In DNA, the CDR3 is TGCGCCAGCAGCTTGAAGGGAGGGGGGCTCGAGCAGTACTTC.

This clonotype was detected ten times or more. This CDR3 is CASSSRTGGMVYEQYF. The CDR3 region has the DNA TGTGCCAGCAGTTCTCGAACAGGGGGCATGGTCTACGAGCAGTACTTC. The J gene is TRBJ2-7, the V gene TRBV6-2 or TRBV6-3; TRBD1 matches at 9 bases. Germline-derived CDR1 and CDR2 are MNHEY and SVGEGT. The CDR3 length is 16 residues. J was trimmed by 3 bases and V by 4 bases; bases with no gene match: 10.

This clonotype showed up many times. The chain uses TRBV6-1 and TRBJ2-7; 12 bases map to TRBD2. Trimming removed 7 bases from V and 3 bases from J; junction bases left unmatched: 4. The CDR3 length is 14 residues. Germline V gene sequence: CDR1 MNHNS, CDR2 SASEGT. The CDR3 region is CASMSSGRVYEQYF. The CDR3 bases are TGTGCCAGCATGTCTAGCGGGAGGGTCTACGAGCAGTACTTC.

The rearrangement links TRBV19 to TRBJ2-5, with D tentatively TRBD2 (6 bases). The CDR3 sequence is 15 residues long. Germline V gene sequence: CDR1 LNHDA, CDR2 SQIVND (reference sequence). The V and J ends lost 0 bases and 3 bases respectively, with 11 bases between them. CDR3 protein: CASSIDLGREETQYF. The CDR3 DNA reads TGTGCCAGTAGTATAGACCTCGGGAGAGAAGAGACCCAGTACTTC. The whole variable domain, filled in from reference TRBV19 and TRBJ2-5, reads DGGITQSPKYLFRKEGQNVTLSCEQNLNHDAMYWYRQDPGQGLRLIYYSQIVNDFQKGDIAEGYSVSREKKESFPLTVTSAQKNPTAFYLCASSIDLGREETQYFGPGTRLLVL.

This clonotype was picked up many times. CDR3 DNA: TGTGCCAGCAGTTACGTACTGGGGCCCGACGGCAATGGCTACACCTTC. This encodes CASSYVLGPDGNGYTF. The genes are TRBV6-5 and TRBJ1-2, with a weak D call TRBD1 (5 bases). Germline values: CDR1 MNHEY, CDR2 SVGAGI. CDR3 size: 16 residues. V lost 2 bases, J lost 6 bases, and 19 bases lay in between.

This clonotype was observed a single time. J is TRBJ1-6 and V is TRBV12-3 or TRBV12-4, with D unresolved. Trimming took off 3 bases at V and 5 bases at J, with 20 bases between the two ends. This CDR3 is built from 18 residues. CDR3 residues: CASSFAAIGQHNNSPLHF. Here the CDR3 DNA reads TGTGCCAGCAGTTTCGCCGCGATTGGGCAGCACAATAATTCACCCCTCCACTTT.

This clonotype showed up many times. V and J are TRBV7-8 and TRBJ2-5; 8 bases line up with TRBD2. The CDR3 is made up of 14 amino acids. Germline V CDR1 and CDR2: SGHVS, FQNEAQ. V lost 0 bases to trimming and J lost 7 bases; unmatched junction nucleotides: 4. The CDR3 here is CASSLARLAGTQYF. In nucleotides, the CDR3 is TGTGCCAGCAGCTTAGCGCGTCTAGCGGGGACCCAGTACTTC.

This clonotype has more than one count but fewer than ten. J is TRBJ2-2 and V is TRBV7-2, with D possibly matching TRBD1 (6 bases). The V end lost 6 bases, the J end lost 0 bases, and 14 bases lay between the germline ends. The CDR3 contains 16 residues. Germline-derived CDR1 and CDR2 are SGHTA and FQGNSA. CDR3 bases: TGTGCCAGCAGGCATAACAGGGAGTCGAACACCGGGGAGCTGTTTTTT. It specifies CASRHNRESNTGELFF.

This clonotype was seen at least ten times. V and J are TRBV6-2 or TRBV6-3 and TRBJ1-2; 7 nucleotides agree with TRBD1. Unmatched junction bases numbered 6, after V lost 0 bases and J lost 8 bases. This CDR3 has 14 residues. Per germline, CDR1 MNHEY and CDR2 SVGEGT. CDR3 sequence (DNA): TGTGCCAGCAGTTACTCGACGACAGGGAAAGGCTACACCTTC. Protein: CASSYSTTGKGYTF.

At least ten counts were recorded for this clonotype. A much larger clone lies a single base off, so this may be a read error. This chain uses TRBV28 with TRBJ2-2, with D unresolved. CDR3 size: 12 residues. V was cut by 6 bases and J by 4 bases, with 6 bases left in between. Germline-derived CDR1 and CDR2 are MDHEN and SYDVKM. This CDR3 is CASRYSTGELFF. CDR3 coding DNA: TGTGCCAGCAGGTACAGCACCGGGGAGCTGTTTTTT.

This clonotype appeared many times. The gene calls are TRBV5-1 and TRBJ2-7; possibly TRBD1 for D (6 bases). V dropped 1 base and J dropped 0 bases, with 8 bases sitting between them. The CDR3 is 14 amino acids. From germline, CDR1 is SGHRS and CDR2 YFSETQ. DNA for the CDR3: TGCGCCAGCAGCTTGACAGGGAGCTCCTACGAGCAGTACTTC. This translates into CASSLTGSSYEQYF.

There are many counts of this clonotype. CDR3 bases: TGCGCCAGCAGCCAGCGCCGGGGATACGAGCAGTACTTC. Amino acids: CASSQRRGYEQYF. This chain links TRBV4-3 with TRBJ2-7, with a possible D match to TRBD2 (5 bases). Trimming took 3 bases from V and 4 from J, leaving 10 bases between them. From germline, CDR1 is LGHNA and CDR2 YSLEER. This CDR3 is 13 amino acids long.